This TCR beta chain was profiled in a study of cytomegalovirus exposure and HLA in healthy donors. This CDR3 contains 14 residues. Germline V CDR1 and CDR2: SGHTS, YDEGEE. V was pared by 0 bases and J by 1 base, with 6 bases between. With 60 Vbeta and 13 Jbeta primers, the PCR was carried out. TCRdb keeps only in-frame clones here, not all; method: immunoSEQ multiplex PCR. Of roughly 130,000 clones in the sample, roughly 84% were seen once. Sequencing used PBMCs. V gene TRBV5-8 combines with J gene TRBJ2-3, with unresolved D. The receptor was derived from a woman between 18 and 30 years old in good health and CMV-seropositive. CDR3 sequence: CASSLDSGTDTQYF. Written as DNA, the CDR3 is TGTGCCAGCAGCTTGGATTCGGGCACAGATACGCAGTATTTT.